The 20 T cell receptor beta chains below come from one sample, sequenced in a study of vaccination effects on CD4 cells after COVID-19. Their target antigens are unknown. Sequencing followed a ViraFEST assay step that expanded antigen-specific CD4+ T cells with viral peptide pools. With 10 days of culture completed, CD4+ T cells were isolated. Testing of the vaccine recipients showed negative nucleocapsid antibodies and no prior SARS-CoV-2 infection. TCRdb's table, derived via immunoSEQ multiplex PCR, lists solely in-frame clones and lacks some. The sample shows roughly 41,000 clones, 70% to 85% of them seen only once. The material sequenced was CD4+ T cells from PBMCs cultured with HCoV-NL63 spike peptides, taken before COVID-19 vaccination. These receptors originate from a human donor who received a COVID-19 vaccine.

The chain couples TRBV7-3 to TRBJ1-1; D is unresolved. The CDR3 consists of 14 residues. Trimming pared 1 base from V and 2 bases from J, leaving 8 bases between. Looked up from germline, CDR1 is SGHTA and CDR2 is FQGTGA. The CDR3 DNA sequence: TGTGCCAGCAGCTTAAGTGTGGGAAACACTGAAGCTTTCTTT. This gives the protein CASSLSVGNTEAFF.

The chain employs TRBV7-6 and TRBJ1-4, with TRBD1 identical over 11 bases. Germline V gene lookup returns CDR1 SGHVS and CDR2 FNYEAQ. The CDR3 spans 18 residues. J lost 7 bases, V lost 1 base, and 11 bases had no gene match. The CDR3 region is CASSLEWTGTGGPEKLFF. CDR3 DNA: TGTGCCAGCAGCTTAGAGTGGACCGGGACAGGGGGACCTGAAAAACTGTTTTTT.

The chain combines TRBV19 with TRBJ1-4; 9 bases fit TRBD1. Trimming took 2 bases from V and 5 from J; bases not matched to a gene: 3. This CDR3 region has 15 residues. In germline, CDR1 is LNHDA, CDR2 SQIVND (reference sequence). CDR3 in DNA: TGTGCCAGTAGTATATCCGGGACAGGGAATGAAAAACTGTTTTTT. Its translation: CASSISGTGNEKLFF.

The chain has TRBV7-3 and TRBJ2-3; D perhaps matches TRBD1 (6 bases). This CDR3 has 15 residues. Looked up from germline, CDR1 is SGHTA and CDR2 is FQGTGA. Trimming stripped 1 base from V and 3 bases from J, with 11 bases between. The DNA of the CDR3 is TGTGCCAGCAGCTTAAGTTTGACAGGAACAGATACGCAGTATTTT. Protein sequence: CASSLSLTGTDTQYF.

The rearrangement links TRBV3-1 (or the pseudogene TRBV3-2) to TRBJ1-4; D is undetermined. The CDR3 extends over 14 amino acids. V dropped 2 bases and J dropped 11 bases, with 15 bases sitting between them. Germline lookup yields CDR1 LGHDT and CDR2 YNNKEL (reference sequence). CDR3 DNA sequence: TGTGCCAGCAGCCAAATTAGTGGCCTGGGGAAACTGTTTTTT. It is translated as CASSQISGLGKLFF.

The chain couples TRBV6-5 to TRBJ2-2; D might be TRBD1 or TRBD2, each matching 6 bases. V dropped 8 bases and J dropped 4 bases, with 17 bases sitting between them. This CDR3 has 15 amino acids. Germline CDR1 reads MNHEY; CDR2 reads SVGAGI. The chain's CDR3 is CASGALQGGTGELFF. The CDR3 nucleotides read TGTGCCAGCGGAGCTCTACAGGGAGGCACCGGGGAGCTGTTTTTT.

The V and J genes are TRBV24-1 and TRBJ2-3; weak D call: TRBD1 (5 bases). Germline CDR1 KGHDR, CDR2 SFDVKD. The CDR3 runs to 17 residues. V was cut by 1 base and J by 4 bases, with 17 bases left in between. CDR3 bases: TGTGCCACCAGTGATTTTAAGGCAGGGTTGAAGGCAGATACGCAGTATTTT. This gives the protein CATSDFKAGLKADTQYF.

The V and J genes are TRBV11-2 and TRBJ1-1; no clear D. The CDR3 sequence is 13 residues long. Germline values: CDR1 SGHAT, CDR2 FQNNGV. V was trimmed by 5 bases and J by 4 bases, leaving 11 bases between them. DNA of the CDR3: TGTGCCAGCAGCCCGAGGTTGGGCACTGAAGCTTTCTTT. The encoded protein is CASSPRLGTEAFF. The whole variable domain, remainder taken from reference TRBV11-2 and TRBJ1-1, is EAGVAQSPRYKIIEKRQSVAFWCNPISGHATLYWYQQILGQGPKLLIQFQNNGVVDDSQLPKDRFSAERLKGVDSTLKIQPAKLEDSAVYLCASSPRLGTEAFFGQGTRLTVV.

The chain is built from TRBV5-1 and TRBJ2-5, with no clear D. The CDR3 consists of 15 residues. Trimming stripped 0 bases from V and 3 bases from J, with 12 bases between. Germline CDR1 reads SGHRS; CDR2 reads YFSETQ. The chain's CDR3 is CASSLVGFQEETQYF. In DNA form, the CDR3 reads TGCGCCAGCAGCTTGGTGGGCTTTCAAGAAGAGACCCAGTACTTC.

The chain combines TRBV6-1 with TRBJ1-1, with TRBD1 as a possible D gene (6 bases). V lost 2 bases and J lost 0, with 16 bases in between. In germline, CDR1 is MNHNS, CDR2 SASEGT. The CDR3 runs to 17 residues. CDR3: CASSEFGQGRMNTEAFF. The CDR3 DNA reads TGTGCCAGCAGTGAATTCGGTCAGGGGAGAATGAACACTGAAGCTTTCTTT.

The genes are TRBV6-5 and TRBJ1-5; no definite D call. V lost 2 bases and J 2 bases, leaving 4 bases between the germline ends. This CDR3 contains 13 residues. Per germline, CDR1 MNHEY and CDR2 SVGAGI. The CDR3 DNA follows: TGTGCCAGCAGTTACACACGCAATCAGCCCCAGCATTTT. Its protein product is CASSYTRNQPQHF.

This chain uses TRBV2 with TRBJ1-1; a possible D gene is TRBD1 (6 bases). CDR1 is SNHLY, CDR2 FYNNEI, per germline. Trimming took 4 bases from V and 2 from J, leaving 20 bases between them. The CDR3 length is 17 residues. CDR3 region: CASSGVREEGGNTEAFF. The CDR3 DNA reads TGTGCCAGCAGTGGGGTCCGGGAGGAGGGGGGAAACACTGAAGCTTTCTTT.

Here the CDR3 reads CAIKAGGDTQYF. For the CDR3, the DNA is TGTGCCATAAAAGCCGGTGGAGATACGCAGTATTTT. The V gene is TRBV10-3, the J gene TRBJ2-3; D remains unclear. The V end was cut by 9 bases, the J end by 5 bases, with 12 bases between. Germline lookup yields CDR1 ENHRY and CDR2 SYGVKD. This CDR3 has 12 amino acids.

The chain couples TRBV7-9 to TRBJ1-5; unclear D gene. The CDR3 contains 13 residues. Between the trimmed V and J ends, which lost 5 bases and 4 bases, there was a span of 9 bases. CDR1 and CDR2 (germline): SEHNR, FQNEAQ (reference sequence). The CDR3 DNA reads TGTGCCAGCAGCGTATCAGGAAATCAGCCCCAGCATTTT. It specifies CASSVSGNQPQHF.

In its sample, this clone was seen once. The chain links TRBV5-1 to TRBJ1-3; possibly TRBD1 for D (5 bases). Germline CDR1 and CDR2: SGHRS and YFSETQ. The ends were cut back, 4 bases at V and 2 bases at J, with 10 bases in the middle. This CDR3 contains 14 residues. CDR3 loop: CASSVDSTGNTIYF. The CDR3 DNA reads TGCGCCAGCAGCGTCGACAGTACTGGAAACACCATATATTTT.

V usage is TRBV5-6 and J usage is TRBJ2-2; 8 nucleotides agree with TRBD1. Looked up from germline, CDR1 is SGHDT and CDR2 is YYEEEE. The CDR3 covers 14 residues. V dropped 4 bases and J dropped 6; count of bases not matched to a gene: 5. This chain's CDR3 is CASSADRAPGELFF. CDR3 DNA: TGTGCCAGCAGCGCGGACAGGGCTCCCGGGGAGCTGTTTTTT.

The chain uses TRBV24-1 and TRBJ2-2, with 8 positions matching TRBD2. Looked up from germline, CDR1 is KGHDR and CDR2 is SFDVKD. This CDR3 is built from 14 residues. V lost 7 bases and J lost 6; bases outside the gene matches: 6. In nucleotides, the CDR3 is TGTGCCACCAGCGGGGGGGCAGGGTCCGGGGAGCTGTTTTTT. Protein sequence: CATSGGAGSGELFF.

The chain links TRBV18 to TRBJ2-1; 7 bases map to TRBD2. Germline V gene lookup returns CDR1 KGHSH and CDR2 LQKENI. Germline trimming cut 3 bases from V and 4 bases from J; bases unmatched to any gene: 12. This CDR3 contains 17 residues. The CDR3: CASSPLPPQRGYNEQFF. The CDR3 DNA sequence: TGTGCCAGCTCACCTCTTCCGCCCCAGCGGGGATACAATGAGCAGTTCTTC.

V gene TRBV6-6 combines with J gene TRBJ1-5; the match to TRBD1 covers 8 bases. CDR1 and CDR2 (germline): MNHNY, SVGAGI (reference sequence). V was clipped by 0 bases and J by 2 bases; unmatched bases: 3. CDR3 size: 16 residues. The CDR3 coding sequence is TGTGCCAGCAGTTACTCGGACAGGGAGGGCAATCAGCCCCAGCATTTT. This codes for CASSYSDREGNQPQHF.

The J gene is TRBJ2-2, the V gene TRBV18, with 8 bases identical to TRBD1. CDR3 length: 16 residues. Germline CDR1 and CDR2: KGHSH and LQKENI. J lost 0 bases, V lost 2 bases, and 2 bases had no gene match. The CDR3 sequence: CASSPGQGSNTGELFF. The DNA of the CDR3 is TGTGCCAGCTCACCAGGACAGGGATCGAACACCGGGGAGCTGTTTTTT.